This record concerns one T cell receptor beta chain sequence. Its antigen is currently unknown. The unexposed donors gave CD4+ T cells in about 2011-2019, prior to COVID-19. Isolation of CD4+ T cells took place after approximately eleven days in culture. The sample comes from a study of CD4 T cells in relation to SARS-CoV-2 and coronaviruses. Looking at the study overall: No peptide or an HIV-1 Nef peptide pool served as negative control.

Sequenced by immunoSEQ multiplex PCR; TCRdb stores in-frame clones only, minus some. In the table there are 20,000 to 25,000 clones, 75% to 85% of which are singletons. The source of this sequence is a human donor in good health. Input material: CD4+ T cells from PBMCs, cultured in vitro.

The CDR3 loop is CAIRGGQASYNEQFF. The DNA for the CDR3 is TGTGCCATCAGAGGGGGACAGGCGTCCTACAATGAGCAGTTCTTC. The chain couples TRBV10-3 to TRBJ2-1, with 8 bases matching TRBD1. From germline, CDR1 is ENHRY and CDR2 SYGVKD. CDR3 length: 15 amino acids. Trimming removed 6 bases from V and 1 base from J; junction bases left unmatched: 5.